This entry features one TCR beta chain sequence. Its antigen is undetermined. The read terminates 3 residues before the CDR3 end, so the remaining end is supplied by the germline J gene. Blood came from CVID subjects not ill and not taking immunomodulatory or immunosuppressive medication. Clones were sequenced by immunoSEQ multiplex PCR, and TCRdb holds only the in-frame ones, with some missing. This sample carries more than 20,000 clones, none of them present only once. This sample was included in a study of T cell clonality in common variable immunodeficiency. The length of the CDR3 is 16 residues. Germline CDR1 reads MNHNS; CDR2 reads SASEGT. The V and J ends lost 3 bases and 2 bases respectively, with 14 bases between them. General study findings and limits: Links between repertoire features and CVID complications were heterogeneity-limited. Shared TCRbeta clones were fewer between CVID subjects than controls. Reportedly, TCR beta sequences from common variable immunodeficiency showed fewer deletions and N-nucleotide insertions.

What was sequenced was peripheral blood mononuclear cells. This TCR was recovered from a human donor with common variable immunodeficiency. The J gene is TRBJ2-4, the V gene TRBV6-1; D perhaps matches TRBD1 (6 bases). The CDR3: CASSESFTGTKNIQYF. The sequenced CDR3 bases are TGTGCCAGCAGTGAGAGTTTTACAGGGACCAAAAACATT.